One sample yielded the 30 T cell receptor beta chains listed below, sequenced in a study of T-cell memory formation after mild COVID-19. TCRdb re-called the 5' RACE reads through MiXCR, storing one row per CDR3 protein. Among 100,000 to 150,000 distinct CDR3 sequences listed, approximately 15% were seen once. The sequenced material came from PBMCs or a T cell subset sorted from them (not recorded which). The source is a man aged 18-30 years who had mild COVID-19 (a few samples of this study predate the infection). Cell type and time point are not known.

CDR3: CASSPRSGYTF. In DNA form, the CDR3 reads TGTGCCAGCAGCCCGCGCTCCGGCTACACCTTC. The V call is TRBV7-2, the J call TRBJ1-2; no firm D call. The CDR3 spans 11 residues. The V gene lost 5 bases and the J gene lost 8 bases, with 9 bases spanning the gap. Germline CDR1 reads SGHTA; CDR2 reads FQGNSA. The full variable domain, its missing parts supplied by reference TRBV7-2 and TRBJ1-2, is GAGVSQSPSNKVTEKGKDVELRCDPISGHTALYWYRQSLGQGLEFLIYFQGNSAPDKSGLPSDRFSAERTGGSVSTLTIQRTQQEDSAVYLCASSPRSGYTFGSGTRLTVV.

The rearrangement links TRBV6-5 to TRBJ2-5, with D perhaps being TRBD1 or TRBD2 (5 bases each). Trimming removed 5 bases from V and 5 bases from J, with 18 bases in between. Germline V gene lookup returns CDR1 MNHEY and CDR2 SVGAGI. The CDR3 has 15 residues. The CDR3 DNA sequence: TGTGCCAGCAGTACGGGACGGAACAGAGGGGAGACCCAGTACTTC. It encodes CASSTGRNRGETQYF.

This clonotype was detected only a few times. The J gene is TRBJ1-1, the V gene TRBV20-1; tentative D call: TRBD1 (5 bases). Trimming took 0 bases from V and 8 from J, leaving 13 bases between them. The CDR3 runs to 13 residues. Per germline, CDR1 DFQATT and CDR2 SNEGSKA (reference sequence). The CDR3 DNA reads TGCAGTGCTAGAGATGGGCAGGGTCTGGAAGCTTTCTTT. Translation: CSARDGQGLEAFF.

The rearrangement uses TRBV15 and TRBJ1-5; no clear D. From germline, CDR1 is LNHNV and CDR2 YYDKDF (reference sequence). CDR3 length equals 12 residues. V was trimmed by 4 bases and J by 5 bases, leaving 6 bases between them. CDR3 nucleotides: TGTGCCACCAGCACAAGTGATCAGCCCCAGCATTTT. It specifies CATSTSDQPQHF.

This clonotype appeared a few times. V and J are TRBV30 and TRBJ2-5; 8 positions agree with TRBD2. Per germline, CDR1 GTSNPN and CDR2 SVGIG (reference sequence). Germline trimming cut 1 base from V and 4 bases from J; bases unmatched to any gene: 5. CDR3 size: 14 residues. DNA of the CDR3: TGTGCCTGGAGTGCACGGGGGGGCTCAGAGACCCAGTACTTC. Translated: CAWSARGGSETQYF.

This clonotype showed up many times. The gene calls are TRBV7-2 and TRBJ2-7; 9 bases map to TRBD1. Trimming at V came to 2 bases and at J to 2 bases, leaving 4 bases not matched to a gene. Germline V gene sequence: CDR1 SGHTA, CDR2 FQGNSA. CDR3 length: 15 amino acids. DNA of the CDR3: TGTGCCAGCAGCTTAACCGGGACAGGGCCCTACGAGCAGTACTTC. This codes for CASSLTGTGPYEQYF.

This clonotype was seen more than once but under ten times. This sequence joins TRBV9 and TRBJ1-2, with D perhaps TRBD1 (6 bases). The CDR3 totals 14 residues. V was clipped by 8 bases and J by 4 bases, with 18 bases between them. Germline CDR1 and CDR2: SGDLS and YYNGEE. For the CDR3, the DNA is TGTGCCAGTGCTCCAGGGGACGGGGGCTATGGCTACACCTTC. Its protein product is CASAPGDGGYGYTF.

The chain links TRBV12-5 to TRBJ2-1; 7 positions agree with TRBD1. The CDR3 runs to 12 residues. Germline CDR1 LGHNT, CDR2 FRNRAP. V lost 0 bases and J lost 13; bases outside the gene matches: 3. CDR3 in DNA: TGTGCTAGTGGTTTGGTACAGGGGACACAGTTCTTC. Translating gives CASGLVQGTQFF.

This clonotype was found a few times. The chain has TRBV7-2 and TRBJ2-7; D is perhaps TRBD1 or TRBD2 (5 bases each). The CDR3 totals 18 residues. Trimming stripped 5 bases from V and 0 bases from J, with 23 bases between. Per germline, CDR1 SGHTA and CDR2 FQGNSA. CDR3: CASSPQLGTISSSYEQYF. Written as DNA, the CDR3 is TGTGCCAGCAGCCCCCAGCTGGGGACCATATCTTCCTCCTACGAGCAGTACTTC. Full variable domain (rest looked up from reference TRBV7-2 and TRBJ2-7): GAGVSQSPSNKVTEKGKDVELRCDPISGHTALYWYRQSLGQGLEFLIYFQGNSAPDKSGLPSDRFSAERTGGSVSTLTIQRTQQEDSAVYLCASSPQLGTISSSYEQYFGPGTRLTVT.

This rearrangement joins TRBV7-9 to TRBJ2-5; 8 bases line up with TRBD2. Germline trimming cut 5 bases from V and 2 bases from J; bases unmatched to any gene: 7. Germline CDR1 and CDR2: SEHNR and FQNEAQ (reference sequence). This CDR3 has 15 amino acids. CDR3 residues: CASSLMGLVQETQYF. CDR3 DNA: TGTGCCAGCAGCCTAATGGGACTAGTGCAAGAGACCCAGTACTTC.

This clonotype has a handful of counts. The chain has TRBV9 and TRBJ2-3, with a weak D call TRBD2 (5 bases). CDR3 length equals 16 residues. CDR1 and CDR2 from the germline V gene are SGDLS and YYNGEE. V lost 1 base and J 1 base, leaving 13 bases between the germline ends. This chain's CDR3 is CASSVSPGMGTDTQYF. The CDR3 DNA reads as TGTGCCAGCAGCGTATCACCGGGGATGGGCACAGATACGCAGTATTTT.

This clonotype was seen ten or more times. V gene TRBV7-9 combines with J gene TRBJ2-2, with TRBD1 matching over 7 bases. Germline-derived CDR1 and CDR2 are SEHNR and FQNEAQ (reference sequence). The CDR3 length is 14 residues. After removal of 3 bases from V and 4 bases from J, the junction contained 2 bases not matched to a gene. The CDR3: CASSFGTATGELFF. In nucleotides, the CDR3 is TGTGCCAGCAGCTTCGGGACAGCCACCGGGGAGCTGTTTTTT.

The chain links TRBV4-2 to TRBJ2-3, with TRBD2 identical over 7 bases. Trimming removed 0 bases from V and 0 bases from J; junction bases left unmatched: 9. CDR1 LGHNA and CDR2 YNFKEQ come from the germline V gene. This CDR3 spans 18 amino acids. CDR3 region: CASSQDSHGTTSTDTQYF. The DNA of the CDR3 is TGTGCCAGCAGCCAAGATAGTCACGGGACTACTAGCACAGATACGCAGTATTTT.

The rearrangement joins TRBV7-2 to TRBJ2-1; D perhaps matches TRBD1 (6 bases). Trimming took off 1 base at V and 0 bases at J, with 10 bases between the two ends. CDR1 and CDR2 from the germline V gene are SGHTA and FQGNSA. The CDR3 sequence is 16 residues long. The CDR3 DNA sequence: TGTGCCAGCAGCTTAGTGGGGGCGGGCTCCTACAATGAGCAGTTCTTC. Protein sequence: CASSLVGAGSYNEQFF.

This clonotype was seen a handful of times. J is TRBJ2-3 and V is TRBV24-1; 12 bases match TRBD2. V dropped 7 bases and J dropped 6; count of bases not matched to a gene: 10. The CDR3 runs 16 residues. CDR1 and CDR2 from the germline V gene are KGHDR and SFDVKD. The CDR3 coding sequence is TGTGCCACCAGCGGTTCTAGCGGGGGGGCATCGGATACGCAGTATTTT. It translates to CATSGSSGGASDTQYF.

This clonotype has only a few counts. The chain links TRBV4-3 to TRBJ2-3; 10 bases agree with TRBD2. The CDR3 is 15 amino acids. Unmatched junction bases numbered 6, after V lost 4 bases and J lost 5 bases. Germline V gives CDR1 LGHNA, CDR2 YSLEER. The CDR3 nucleotides are TGCGCCAGCAGCCTCACGCAGCGGGGGGGAGATACGCAGTATTTT. Protein product: CASSLTQRGGDTQYF.

This clonotype was detected only a few times. The chain recombines TRBV28 with TRBJ2-1; 11 bases line up with TRBD2. This CDR3 contains 15 residues. The ends lost 6 bases at V and 6 bases at J; junction bases unmatched: 7. Germline V gives CDR1 MDHEN, CDR2 SYDVKM. CDR3 coding DNA: TGTGCCAGCAGGATGGCCGGGACTAGCGGCAATGAGCAGTTCTTC. Translation: CASRMAGTSGNEQFF.

The table lists this clonotype with many counts. V is TRBV20-1 and J is TRBJ2-3; 10 nucleotides agree with TRBD2. Germline V gene data show CDR1 as DFQATT and CDR2 as SNEGSKA (reference sequence). The length of the CDR3 is 18 residues. V gave up 3 bases and J gave up 4 bases; unmatched junction bases: 16. The CDR3 protein is CSARVAQRGGQSADTQYF. Written as DNA, the CDR3 is TGCAGTGCTAGGGTTGCCCAGCGGGGGGGCCAGTCTGCAGATACGCAGTATTTT.

The chain combines TRBV5-4 with TRBJ2-3; 8 bases are shared with TRBD2. The CDR3 consists of 17 residues. Per germline, CDR1 SGHNT and CDR2 YYREEE (reference sequence). V shed 4 bases and J 0 bases; nucleotides not matched to a gene: 10. The CDR3 DNA sequence: TGTGCCAGCAGCACCGATGGTCGGGGGGGGAGCACAGATACGCAGTATTTT. As protein: CASSTDGRGGSTDTQYF.

The CDR3 DNA follows: TGTGCCAGCAGTTACGGTGTAGCCAAAAACATTCAGTACTTC. Its translation: CASSYGVAKNIQYF. This chain links TRBV6-2 or TRBV6-3 with TRBJ2-4; D is unclear. CDR1 and CDR2 (germline): MNHEY, SVGEGT. The V gene lost 2 bases and the J gene lost 0 bases, with 5 bases spanning the gap. This CDR3 is built from 14 residues.

This chain links TRBV12-3 or TRBV12-4 with TRBJ2-1; D gene unclear. V lost 3 bases to trimming and J lost 9 bases, with 9 bases between them. This CDR3 spans 12 amino acids. The CDR3 sequence: CASSFRVGEQFF. The CDR3 DNA reads TGTGCCAGCAGTTTTCGGGTGGGTGAGCAGTTCTTC.

This clonotype was observed a few times. The chain carries TRBV4-2 and TRBJ1-2; D might be TRBD1 (6 bases). The CDR3 is 14 amino acids. Between the trimmed V and J ends, which lost 1 base and 1 base, there was a span of 7 bases. Germline CDR1 is LGHNA and CDR2 is YNFKEQ. CDR3 in amino acids: CASSQVGGNYGYTF. CDR3 nucleotide sequence: TGTGCCAGCAGCCAAGTAGGGGGTAACTATGGCTACACCTTC.

Many counts were recorded for this clonotype. The rearrangement joins TRBV7-2 to TRBJ2-7; TRBD1 agrees at 10 bases. V trimming: 0 bases; J trimming: 4 bases; junction bases outside the gene matches: 3. From germline, CDR1 is SGHTA and CDR2 FQGNSA. The CDR3 runs to 15 residues. CDR3 nucleotides: TGTGCCAGCAGCTTAGCGGGGACAGGGGCGTACGAGCAGTACTTC. This gives the protein CASSLAGTGAYEQYF.

In its sample, this clonotype was seen a few times. This chain links TRBV4-2 with TRBJ1-1, with TRBD1 matching over 9 bases. This CDR3 has 16 amino acids. Losses at the gene ends were 1 base for V and 5 bases for J; bases not matched to a gene: 8. Germline V CDR1 and CDR2: LGHNA, YNFKEQ. CDR3 protein: CASSQAVGTGRTEAFF. The CDR3 bases are TGTGCCAGCAGCCAAGCGGTGGGGACAGGGAGGACTGAAGCTTTCTTT.

CDR3 sequence reads: CASSRGTGADQPQHF. The CDR3 DNA follows: TGTGCCAGCAGCCGCGGGACAGGGGCGGATCAGCCCCAGCATTTT. The rearrangement links TRBV7-9 to TRBJ1-5; 10 bases map to TRBD1. The length of the CDR3 is 15 residues. Germline trimming cut 5 bases from V and 5 bases from J; bases unmatched to any gene: 6. Per germline, CDR1 SEHNR and CDR2 FQNEAQ (reference sequence).

The V call is TRBV5-1, the J call TRBJ1-1; D unresolved. CDR1 is SGHRS, CDR2 YFSETQ, per germline. The CDR3 is 16 residues long. V lost 4 bases and J lost 7, with 23 bases in between. DNA of the CDR3: TGCGCCAGCAGCCCCCGGGTGTCGGCCAGCCAAGATGAAGCTTTCTTT. This codes for CASSPRVSASQDEAFF.

V usage is TRBV24-1 and J usage is TRBJ1-6; D perhaps matches TRBD1 (5 bases). This CDR3 comprises 15 residues. V lost 3 bases, J lost 6 bases, and 11 bases lay in between. Germline CDR1 reads KGHDR; CDR2 reads SFDVKD. The CDR3 reads CATSDLGRLNSPLHF. The CDR3 bases are TGTGCCACCAGTGATCTGGGACGGCTTAATTCACCCCTCCACTTT.

This clonotype was counted at least ten times. The CDR3 region is CASMSNQPQHF. The CDR3 DNA is TGTGCCAGCATGAGCAATCAGCCCCAGCATTTT. The chain uses TRBV12-3 or TRBV12-4 and TRBJ1-5; D is undetermined. Deletions cut 7 bases from V and 1 base from J, with 2 bases between. The CDR3 sequence is 11 residues long.

This clonotype was detected only a few times. V usage is TRBV5-1 and J usage is TRBJ1-6, with unresolved D. Germline loops: CDR1 SGHRS, CDR2 YFSETQ. The CDR3 length is 16 residues. V was clipped by 4 bases and J by 7 bases, with 18 bases between them. The DNA for the CDR3 is TGCGCCAGCAGCCAAACCCCCGGAGCTATCAATTCACCCCTCCACTTT. Translated, it gives CASSQTPGAINSPLHF.

This clonotype was recorded a few times. The chain employs TRBV20-1 and TRBJ2-1, with 10 positions matching TRBD1. Trimming cost V 6 bases and J 0 bases; bases outside gene matches: 8. From germline, CDR1 is DFQATT and CDR2 SNEGSKA (reference sequence). The CDR3 has 16 amino acids. The CDR3 sequence is CSAPDRGESSYNEQFF. In DNA form, the CDR3 reads TGCAGTGCACCGGACAGGGGGGAGAGCTCCTACAATGAGCAGTTCTTC.